This T cell receptor (beta chain) was sequenced during a study of regulatory T cells in long-lasting Graves disease. This sample's time point: newly diagnosed GD, antithyroid drugs for less than 3 months. PBMC-extracted RNA yielded the TCR library. To make TCR beta libraries, researchers used iRepertoire HTBI primers and Arm-PCR of CDR3 regions. Each CDR3 protein is one row after TCRdb ran MiXCR on the multiplex PCR reads. The sample holds hundreds of thousands of distinct CDR3 sequences, 16% seen once. V lost 5 bases and J lost 2; bases outside the gene matches: 7. The CDR3 is 15 amino acids. Germline V CDR1 and CDR2: MNHEY, SVGEGT. This clonotype showed up just a few times. Separately, the same data were catalogued under a study of T cells in Graves' hyperthyroidism and ophthalmopathy.

The input for sequencing was peripheral blood mononuclear cells (PBMCs), taken at new diagnosis, from a patient treated with antithyroid drugs. The V and J genes are TRBV6-2 or TRBV6-3 and TRBJ2-3, with TRBD2 matching over 7 bases. The clonotype was recovered from a man aged 35 to 55 with Graves disease. In DNA, the CDR3 is TGTGCCAGCAGTGAAGTTGGGACTATCACAGATACGCAGTATTTT. Its translation: CASSEVGTITDTQYF.